The 13 T cell receptor beta chains presented below share a single source sample, sequenced in a study of response to subunit inactivated influenza vaccine. TCRdb passed the RT-PCR reads through MiXCR, listing each CDR3 protein once. Of roughly 650,000 distinct CDR3 sequences listed, approximately 15% are singletons. This material consisted of PBMCs from blood, taken roughly 12 days after vaccination. The receptors originated from a man between 45 and 60 years old who received an inactivated influenza vaccine.

This clonotype was counted a few times. The CDR3 DNA follows: TGTGCCAGCAGTTTTCAGGGGTACACAAGAGATACGCAGTATTTT. Protein product: CASSFQGYTRDTQYF. The chain recombines TRBV28 with TRBJ2-3; D is perhaps TRBD1 (6 bases). V was pared by 3 bases and J by 5 bases, with 15 bases between. CDR1 is MDHEN and CDR2 is SYDVKM in the germline V gene. The CDR3 is made up of 15 amino acids.

The J gene is TRBJ2-1, the V gene TRBV12-3 or TRBV12-4; D is unclear. This CDR3 has 16 residues. V was shortened by 4 bases and J by 1 base, with 14 bases between the two germline ends. In DNA, the CDR3 is TGTGCCAGCAGTTCCACCCGGACGGCTTCCTACAATGAGCAGTTCTTC. It encodes CASSSTRTASYNEQFF.

In its sample, this clonotype was seen many times. The rearrangement links TRBV20-1 to TRBJ2-7; tentatively, D is TRBD1 (5 bases). This CDR3 has 14 amino acids. CDR1 and CDR2 from the germline V gene are DFQATT and SNEGSKA (reference sequence). V was trimmed by 0 bases and J by 3 bases, leaving 12 bases between them. CDR3 residues: CSARDLGHYYEQYF. DNA of the CDR3: TGCAGTGCTAGAGATTTAGGACATTACTACGAGCAGTACTTC.

This clonotype was counted a few times. The V and J genes are TRBV5-1 and TRBJ2-5, with D perhaps TRBD2 (6 bases). Per the germline V gene, CDR1 is SGHRS and CDR2 is YFSETQ. The length of the CDR3 is 14 residues. The ends were cut back, 2 bases at V and 5 bases at J, with 13 bases in the middle. Written as DNA, the CDR3 is TGCGCCAGCAGCTTCGGGGGTGTGATGGAGACCCAGTACTTC. It translates to CASSFGGVMETQYF.

The table lists this clonotype with a count of one. This may be a read error: a much more frequent sequence differs by one nucleotide. This chain connects TRBV5-6 to TRBJ2-2; 7 nucleotides align to TRBD1. Germline values: CDR1 SGHDT, CDR2 YYEEEE. The CDR3 has 14 amino acids. The CDR3 bases are TGTGCCAGCAGCTGGGGACAGAACACCGAGGAGCTGTTTTTT. This gives the protein CASSWGQNTEELFF.

The chain joins TRBV5-5 to TRBJ2-7, with TRBD1 matching over 8 bases. The CDR3 sequence is 14 residues long. V lost 3 bases, J lost 2 bases, and 4 bases stayed unmatched. Germline values: CDR1 SGHKS, CDR2 YYEKEE (reference sequence). The CDR3: CASSWEQGAYEQYF. The CDR3 bases are TGTGCCAGCAGCTGGGAACAGGGGGCCTACGAGCAGTACTTC.

The chain couples TRBV7-9 to TRBJ2-4; D might be TRBD1 or TRBD2, each matching 5 bases. The CDR3 is made up of 13 amino acids. Germline V gene data show CDR1 as SEHNR and CDR2 as FQNEAQ (reference sequence). V was shortened by 7 bases and J by 6 bases, with 13 bases between the two germline ends. The CDR3 reads CASTLSGGNIQYF. In DNA form, the CDR3 reads TGTGCCAGCACCCTAAGTGGGGGAAACATTCAGTACTTC.

In this sample, this clonotype turned up many times. The chain combines TRBV7-9 with TRBJ2-1; the D is unclear. Trimming left V 1 base short and J 0 bases short, with 10 bases between. Per the germline V gene, CDR1 is SEHNR and CDR2 is FQNEAQ (reference sequence). The CDR3 length is 16 residues. For the CDR3, the DNA is TGTGCCAGCAGCTTAGGGCGCCTAAGCTCCTACAATGAGCAGTTCTTC. Its protein product is CASSLGRLSSYNEQFF.

The rearrangement uses TRBV28 and TRBJ1-2, with D uncertain. Looked up from germline, CDR1 is MDHEN and CDR2 is SYDVKM. The CDR3 has 13 residues. Trimming took off 6 bases at V and 8 bases at J, with 16 bases between the two ends. The CDR3 DNA reads TGTGCCAGCAGGGGGAGGACTCGGGAAGGCTACACCTTC. Translating it yields CASRGRTREGYTF.

This clonotype has just a few counts. The chain recombines TRBV20-1 with TRBJ2-7, with 14 bases fitting TRBD2. Trimming removed 5 bases from V and 3 bases from J; junction bases left unmatched: 9. This CDR3 has 16 amino acids. Per the germline V gene, CDR1 is DFQATT and CDR2 is SNEGSKA (reference sequence). The CDR3: CSAGGTSGSLRYEQYF. In nucleotides, the CDR3 is TGCAGTGCTGGGGGGACTAGCGGGAGTCTACGCTACGAGCAGTACTTC.

The J gene is TRBJ1-1, the V gene TRBV3-1, with TRBD1 identical over 10 bases. Per germline, CDR1 LGHDT and CDR2 YNNKEL (reference sequence). The CDR3 is 12 residues long. Trimming took 1 base from V and 10 from J; bases not matched to a gene: 0. The CDR3 region has the DNA TGTGCCAGCAGCCAAGGGGACAGGGGAGCTTTCTTT. Its protein is CASSQGDRGAFF. Filled out from reference TRBV3-1 and TRBJ1-1, the complete variable domain reads DTAVSQTPKYLVTQMGNDKSIKCEQNLGHDTMYWYKQDSKKFLKIMFSYNNKELIINETVPNRFSPKSPDKAHLNLHINSLELGDSAVYFCASSQGDRGAFFGQGTRLTVV.

The CDR3 loop is CASSQSPHRDSNEKLFF. The CDR3 DNA follows: TGCGCCAGCAGCCAATCCCCACACAGGGACTCTAATGAAAAACTGTTTTTT. The V and J genes are TRBV4-1 and TRBJ1-4, with D possibly matching TRBD1 (6 bases). The CDR3 covers 17 residues. The germline CDR1 and CDR2 sequences are MGHRA and YSYEKL. Trimming removed 2 bases at V and 3 bases at J, with 16 bases between.

This clonotype was detected only a few times. The chain carries TRBV4-2 and TRBJ2-7; 7 nucleotides match TRBD1. CDR3 size: 15 residues. The germline CDR1 and CDR2 sequences are LGHNA and YNFKEQ. V shed 0 bases and J 4 bases; nucleotides not matched to a gene: 6. The CDR3 loop is CASSQDPDRSYEQYF. CDR3 nucleotides: TGTGCCAGCAGCCAAGACCCGGACAGGTCTTACGAGCAGTACTTC.